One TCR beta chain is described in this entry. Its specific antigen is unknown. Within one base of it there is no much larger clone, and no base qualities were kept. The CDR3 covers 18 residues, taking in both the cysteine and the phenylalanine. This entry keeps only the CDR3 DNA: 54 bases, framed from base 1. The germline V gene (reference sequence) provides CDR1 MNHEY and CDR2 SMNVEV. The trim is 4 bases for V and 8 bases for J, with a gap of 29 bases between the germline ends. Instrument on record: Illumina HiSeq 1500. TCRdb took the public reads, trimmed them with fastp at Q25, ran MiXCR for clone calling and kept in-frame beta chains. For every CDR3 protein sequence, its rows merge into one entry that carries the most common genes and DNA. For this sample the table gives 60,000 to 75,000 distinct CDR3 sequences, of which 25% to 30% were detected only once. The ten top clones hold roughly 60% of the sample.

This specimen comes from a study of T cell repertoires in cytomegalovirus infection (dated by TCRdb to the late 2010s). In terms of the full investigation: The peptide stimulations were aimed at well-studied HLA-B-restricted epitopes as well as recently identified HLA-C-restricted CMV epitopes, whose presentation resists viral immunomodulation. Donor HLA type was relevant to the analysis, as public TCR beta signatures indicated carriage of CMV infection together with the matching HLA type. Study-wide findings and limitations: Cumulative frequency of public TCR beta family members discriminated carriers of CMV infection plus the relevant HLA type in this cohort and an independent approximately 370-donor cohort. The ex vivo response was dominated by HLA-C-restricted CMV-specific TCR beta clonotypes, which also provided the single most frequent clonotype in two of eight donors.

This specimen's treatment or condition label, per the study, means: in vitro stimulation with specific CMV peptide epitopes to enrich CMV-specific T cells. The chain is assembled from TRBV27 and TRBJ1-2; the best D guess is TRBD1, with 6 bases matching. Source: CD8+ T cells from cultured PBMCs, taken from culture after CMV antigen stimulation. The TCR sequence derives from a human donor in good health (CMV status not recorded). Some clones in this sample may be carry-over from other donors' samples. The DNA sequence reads TGTGCCAGCAGTTCTCGAATGGCCACCACCAGGGCGGGGGCAGGCTACACCTTC. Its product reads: CASSSRMATTRAGAGYTF.